Detailed here is one T cell receptor (beta chain). Its antigen remains unknown. Time point here: week 11, during vaccination. Vaccine doses each comprised 300 ug of mutant IDH1 20-mer peptide, with topical imiquimod. The data were taken from a study of a mutant IDH1 vaccine in newly diagnosed glioma. About the study: Following radiotherapy alone, or alongside temozolomide cycles, vaccination was started after an interval of 4-6 weeks.

The length of the CDR3 is 16 residues. Germline CDR1 reads SGHRS; CDR2 reads YFSETQ. V lost 0 bases, J lost 5 bases, and 6 bases stayed unmatched. Assay: immunoSEQ multiplex PCR; the TCRdb copy retains only in-frame clones and omits some. The table has some 22,000 clones, 70% to 80% seen once. This sequence joins TRBV5-1 and TRBJ2-3; 10 nucleotides match TRBD1. The TCR was taken from a man aged 35 to 55 with glioma. Sequenced here: PBMCs, sampled from a glioma patient whose treatment included an IDH1 peptide vaccine. Here the CDR3 reads CASSLEGQGFEDTQYF. The CDR3 DNA is TGCGCCAGCAGCTTGGAGGGACAGGGGTTCGAAGATACGCAGTATTTT.